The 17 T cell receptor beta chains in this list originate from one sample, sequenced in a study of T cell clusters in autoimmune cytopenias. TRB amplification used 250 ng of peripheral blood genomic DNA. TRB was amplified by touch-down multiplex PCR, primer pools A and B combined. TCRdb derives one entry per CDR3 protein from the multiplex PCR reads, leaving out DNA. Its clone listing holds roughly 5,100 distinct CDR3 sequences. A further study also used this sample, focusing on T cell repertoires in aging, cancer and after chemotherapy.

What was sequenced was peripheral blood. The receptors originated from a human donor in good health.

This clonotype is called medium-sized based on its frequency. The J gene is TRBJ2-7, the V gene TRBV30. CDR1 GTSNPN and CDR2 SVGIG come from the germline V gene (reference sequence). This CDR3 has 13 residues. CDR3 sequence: CAWRSWEKGWQYF.

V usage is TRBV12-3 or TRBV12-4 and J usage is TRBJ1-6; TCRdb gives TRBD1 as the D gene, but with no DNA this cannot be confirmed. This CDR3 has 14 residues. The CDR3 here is CASRSGTARSPLHF.

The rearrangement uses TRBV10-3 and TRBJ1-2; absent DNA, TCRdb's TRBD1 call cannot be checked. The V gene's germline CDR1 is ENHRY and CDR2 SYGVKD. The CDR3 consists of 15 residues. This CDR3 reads CAISKPGQGDYGYTF.

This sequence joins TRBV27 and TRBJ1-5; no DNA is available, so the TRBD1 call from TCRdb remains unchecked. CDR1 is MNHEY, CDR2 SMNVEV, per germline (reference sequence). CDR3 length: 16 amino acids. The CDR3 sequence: CASSLYDRGGNQPQHF.

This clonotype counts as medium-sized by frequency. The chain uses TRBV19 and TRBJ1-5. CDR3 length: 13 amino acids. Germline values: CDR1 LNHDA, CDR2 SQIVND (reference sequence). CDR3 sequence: CASSGSSNQPQHF. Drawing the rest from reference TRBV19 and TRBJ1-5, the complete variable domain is DGGITQSPKYLFRKEGQNVTLSCEQNLNHDAMYWYRQDPGQGLRLIYYSQIVNDFQKGDIAEGYSVSREKKESFPLTVTSAQKNPTAFYLCASSGSSNQPQHFGDGTRLSIL.

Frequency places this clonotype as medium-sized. The CDR3 protein is CSVEDAVSHGYTF. This sequence joins TRBV29-1 and TRBJ1-2. This CDR3 is built from 13 residues. Germline V gives CDR1 SQVTM, CDR2 ANQGSEA.

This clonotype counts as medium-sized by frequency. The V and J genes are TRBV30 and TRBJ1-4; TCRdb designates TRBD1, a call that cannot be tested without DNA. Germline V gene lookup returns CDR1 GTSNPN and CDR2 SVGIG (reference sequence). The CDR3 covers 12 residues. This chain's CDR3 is CAWSVLPRGLFF.

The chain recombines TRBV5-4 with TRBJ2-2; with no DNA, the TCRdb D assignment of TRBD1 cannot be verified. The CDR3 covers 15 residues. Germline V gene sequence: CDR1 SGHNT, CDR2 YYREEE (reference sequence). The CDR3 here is CASRTDRGHIGELFF.

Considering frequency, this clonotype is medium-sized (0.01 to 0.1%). This CDR3 reads CASSLLMETQYF. The J gene is TRBJ2-5, the V gene TRBV13. CDR1 and CDR2 from the germline V gene are PRHDT and FYEKMQ (reference sequence). This CDR3 is built from 12 residues.

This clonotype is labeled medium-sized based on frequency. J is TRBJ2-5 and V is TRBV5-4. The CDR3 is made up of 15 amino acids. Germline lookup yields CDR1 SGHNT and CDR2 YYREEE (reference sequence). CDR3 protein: CASSLAGSMRETQYF. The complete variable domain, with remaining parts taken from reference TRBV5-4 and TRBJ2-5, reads ETGVTQSPTHLIKTRGQQVTLRCSSQSGHNTVSWYQQALGQGPQFIFQYYREEENGRGNFPPRFSGLQFPNYSSELNVNALELDDSALYLCASSLAGSMRETQYFGPGTRLLVL.

The CDR3 here is CASTRGTNTEAFF. This chain connects TRBV6-6 to TRBJ1-1; TCRdb returns TRBD1, unconfirmable since there is no DNA. The CDR3 loop spans 13 amino acids. Germline CDR1 is MNHNY and CDR2 is SVGAGI (reference sequence).

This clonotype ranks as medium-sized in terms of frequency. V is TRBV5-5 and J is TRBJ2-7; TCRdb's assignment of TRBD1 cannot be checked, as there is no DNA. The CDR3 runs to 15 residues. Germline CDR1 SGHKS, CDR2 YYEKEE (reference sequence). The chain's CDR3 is CASSSPGARGYEQYF.

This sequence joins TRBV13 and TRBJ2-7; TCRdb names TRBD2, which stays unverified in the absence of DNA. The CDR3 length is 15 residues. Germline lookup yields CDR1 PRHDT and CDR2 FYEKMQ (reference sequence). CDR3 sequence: CASSLMAGGLYEQYF. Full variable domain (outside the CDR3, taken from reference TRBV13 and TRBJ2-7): AAGVIQSPRHLIKEKRETATLKCYPIPRHDTVYWYQQGPGQDPQFLISFYEKMQSDKGSIPDRFSAQQFSDYHSELNMSSLELGDSALYFCASSLMAGGLYEQYFGPGTRLTVT.

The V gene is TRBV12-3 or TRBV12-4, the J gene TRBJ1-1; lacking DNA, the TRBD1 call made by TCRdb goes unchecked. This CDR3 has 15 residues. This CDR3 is CASRAGTGMNTEAFF.

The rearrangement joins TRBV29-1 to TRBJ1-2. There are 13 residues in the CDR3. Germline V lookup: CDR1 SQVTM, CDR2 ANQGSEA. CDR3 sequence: CSVEGASDYGYTF.

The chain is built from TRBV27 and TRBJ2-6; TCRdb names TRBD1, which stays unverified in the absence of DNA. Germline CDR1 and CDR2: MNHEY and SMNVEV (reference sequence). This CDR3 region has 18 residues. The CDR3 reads CASNSPGTGTSGANVLTF.

This CDR3 is CASSYSIPGGDYGYTF. The genes are TRBV6-2 or TRBV6-3 and TRBJ1-2; the TCRdb call, TRBD1, lacks DNA for checking. The CDR3 is 16 amino acids. Per the germline V gene, CDR1 is MNHEY and CDR2 is SVGEGT.